The 28 T cell receptor beta chains listed next were all sequenced from one sample in a study of blood T cell repertoires in COVID-19. Here immunoSEQ multiplex PCR was the method, and the copy in TCRdb shows in-frame clones only, minus some. The sample records about 81,000 clones, approximately 91% being singletons. Input material: peripheral blood. Receptors were obtained from a man in his 70s with active or convalescent COVID-19.

The V and J genes are TRBV3-1 (or the pseudogene TRBV3-2) and TRBJ2-1; TRBD1 aligns across 9 bases. CDR3 size: 16 residues. From germline, CDR1 is LGHDT and CDR2 YNNKEL (reference sequence). Unmatched junction bases numbered 11, after V lost 4 bases and J lost 7 bases. The CDR3 spells CASSPRSGTGNNEQFF. The CDR3 nucleotides read TGTGCCAGCAGCCCACGATCCGGGACAGGGAATAATGAGCAGTTCTTC.

V usage is TRBV3-1 (or the pseudogene TRBV3-2) and J usage is TRBJ1-6, with TRBD1 matching over 7 bases. V shed 2 bases, J shed 9 bases, and the junction held 7 bases outside the gene matches. The length of the CDR3 is 15 residues. In germline, CDR1 is LGHDT, CDR2 YNNKEL (reference sequence). The CDR3 coding sequence is TGTGCCAGCAGCCAACCAGGGGGAGGTCCTTCACCCCTCCACTTT. Its translation: CASSQPGGGPSPLHF.

This clone was seen a few times. This chain uses TRBV12-5 with TRBJ1-2; 10 bases are a match to TRBD1. V shed 3 bases and J 4 bases; nucleotides not matched to a gene: 5. Germline V CDR1 and CDR2: LGHNT, FRNRAP. CDR3 length: 15 amino acids. The CDR3 protein is CASGFGQGEVYGYTF. In DNA, the CDR3 is TGTGCTAGTGGTTTCGGACAGGGGGAAGTCTATGGCTACACCTTC.

The chain employs TRBV20-1 and TRBJ2-1, with D perhaps matching TRBD2 (5 bases). Germline V gene sequence: CDR1 DFQATT, CDR2 SNEGSKA (reference sequence). CDR3 length: 11 amino acids. Trimming left V 6 bases short and J 8 bases short, with 11 bases between. The CDR3 DNA sequence: TGCAGTGCCTCGGGGATCGATGAGCAGTTCTTC. It yields the protein CSASGIDEQFF.

In the case of this clone: Mismatch with germline at one junction end may stem from a read error. This sequence joins TRBV6-2 or TRBV6-3 and TRBJ2-7, with TRBD2 matching 9 bases. CDR1 MNHEY and CDR2 SVGEGT come from the germline V gene. The CDR3 loop spans 15 amino acids. CDR3 protein: CASRYPSGGSYEQYF. In DNA form, the CDR3 reads TGTGCCAGCCGTTACCCCAGCGGGGGGTCCTACGAGCAGTACTTC.

This chain connects TRBV2 to TRBJ1-1; no definite D call. The germline CDR1 and CDR2 sequences are SNHLY and FYNNEI. Trimming cost V 7 bases and J 3 bases, with 12 bases left between them. The CDR3 covers 13 residues. The CDR3 protein is CASTEGGYTEAFF. The CDR3 DNA reads as TGTGCCAGCACCGAGGGAGGCTACACTGAAGCTTTCTTT. The whole variable domain, remainder taken from reference TRBV2 and TRBJ1-1, is EPEVTQTPSHQVTQMGQEVILRCVPISNHLYFYWYRQILGQKVEFLVSFYNNEISEKSEIFDDQFSVERPDGSNFTLKIRSTKLEDSAMYFCASTEGGYTEAFFGQGTRLTVV.

This chain uses TRBV4-1 with TRBJ1-5, with D uncertain. The CDR3 spans 13 residues. V was trimmed by 4 bases and J by 4 bases, leaving 8 bases between them. The V gene's germline CDR1 is MGHRA and CDR2 YSYEKL. The CDR3 DNA is TGCGCCAGCAGCCTGGGAGCTAATCAGCCCCAGCATTTT. This sequence encodes CASSLGANQPQHF.

The V and J genes are TRBV5-1 and TRBJ2-5, with D unclear. V was cut by 0 bases and J by 2 bases, with 11 bases left in between. The CDR3 has 15 residues. CDR1 and CDR2 from the germline V gene are SGHRS and YFSETQ. DNA of the CDR3: TGCGCCAGCAGCTTGGGGGCCTCTGGGCAAGAGACCCAGTACTTC. Its protein product is CASSLGASGQETQYF.

V usage is TRBV28 and J usage is TRBJ1-1; D unclear. Trimming shortened V by 11 bases and J by 1 base, and 11 bases separated the two germline ends. CDR1 and CDR2 (germline): MDHEN, SYDVKM. The CDR3 consists of 12 residues. The CDR3, as DNA: TGTGCCGCACTAATCGGGAACACTGAAGCTTTCTTT. Protein product: CAALIGNTEAFF.

This chain uses TRBV9 with TRBJ2-2; 7 bases line up with TRBD1. CDR3 length equals 16 residues. Per the germline V gene, CDR1 is SGDLS and CDR2 is YYNGEE. After removal of 2 bases from V and 2 bases from J, the junction contained 6 bases not matched to a gene. DNA for the CDR3: TGTGCCAGCAGCGTCCGGGACAGTGTTAACACCGGGGAGCTGTTTTTT. It specifies CASSVRDSVNTGELFF.

This rearrangement joins TRBV10-1 to TRBJ1-1; weak D call: TRBD1 (5 bases). With 3 bases removed from V and 5 bases from J, the gap between germline ends came to 10 bases. Germline V CDR1 and CDR2: WNHNN, SYGVQD (reference sequence). This CDR3 comprises 13 residues. CDR3 sequence (DNA): TGCGCCAGCAGTGACCAGGGCGGAACTGAAGCTTTCTTT. Its translation: CASSDQGGTEAFF.

The rearrangement joins TRBV14 to TRBJ1-1; a weak D match, TRBD1 (5 bases). The germline gives CDR1 SGHDN, CDR2 FVKESK. V gave up 0 bases and J gave up 6 bases, with 11 bases separating them. The CDR3 spans 14 residues. The CDR3 coding sequence is TGTGCCAGCAGCCAAGAGGCGGGGCGCGCTGAAGCTTTCTTT. It translates to CASSQEAGRAEAFF. Combining the CDR3 with reference TRBV14 and TRBJ1-1 gives the whole variable domain EAGVTQFPSHSVIEKGQTVTLRCDPISGHDNLYWYRRVMGKEIKFLLHFVKESKQDESGMPNNRFLAERTGGTYSTLKVQPAELEDSGVYFCASSQEAGRAEAFFGQGTRLTVV.

The rearrangement uses TRBV7-8 and TRBJ2-7, with D unclear. Germline assignment: CDR1 SGHVS and CDR2 FQNEAQ. The CDR3 spans 16 residues. V shed 4 bases and J shed 2 bases, with 18 bases lying between them. The CDR3 DNA follows: TGTGCCAGCAGCTCCAGAGGCGGCGACGTCGCCTACGAGCAGTACTTC. It is translated as CASSSRGGDVAYEQYF.

The chain employs TRBV9 and TRBJ2-5, with 11 bases lining up with TRBD2. The germline CDR1 and CDR2 sequences are SGDLS and YYNGEE. The trim removed 0 bases at V and 2 bases at J, leaving 6 bases unmatched. The length of the CDR3 is 17 residues. DNA for the CDR3: TGTGCCAGCAGCGTAGGTCTGACTAGCGGGACTCAAGAGACCCAGTACTTC. Its protein product is CASSVGLTSGTQETQYF.

In its sample, this clone was seen once. The gene calls are TRBV6-2 or TRBV6-3 and TRBJ1-6; the match to TRBD1 covers 8 bases. CDR3 size: 15 residues. The V and J ends lost 6 bases and 7 bases, in that order; junction bases with no gene match: 8. Germline CDR1 MNHEY, CDR2 SVGEGT. The CDR3 protein is CASSRGQGRNSPLHF. CDR3 DNA: TGTGCCAGCAGCCGCGGACAGGGCCGGAATTCACCCCTCCACTTT.

V gene TRBV6-6 combines with J gene TRBJ2-7; TRBD1 aligns across 9 bases. CDR3 length equals 12 residues. Unmatched junction bases numbered 2, after V lost 5 bases and J lost 6 bases. The germline V gene encodes CDR1 MNHNY and CDR2 SVGAGI (reference sequence). CDR3 in amino acids: CASSLDRGEQYF. In DNA form, the CDR3 reads TGTGCCAGCAGTCTGGACAGGGGCGAGCAGTACTTC.

V and J are TRBV5-1 and TRBJ2-1, with 8 bases aligning to TRBD2. Germline V gene lookup returns CDR1 SGHRS and CDR2 YFSETQ. The CDR3 spans 16 residues. J lost 2 bases, V lost 0 bases, and 4 bases had no gene match. For the CDR3, the DNA is TGCGCCAGCAGCTTGGCCGGGAGGGCCCCCTACAATGAGCAGTTCTTC. Residues: CASSLAGRAPYNEQFF.

Written as DNA, the CDR3 is TGTGCCAGCAGTTACGGAGGTCAGCCCAACAATGAGCAGTTCTTC. It yields the protein CASSYGGQPNNEQFF. The rearrangement links TRBV6-5 to TRBJ2-1, with D possibly TRBD2 on 5 matching bases. The CDR3 has 15 amino acids. Germline lookup yields CDR1 MNHEY and CDR2 SVGAGI. Trimming shortened V by 2 bases and J by 5 bases, and 13 bases separated the two germline ends.

This clone was detected once. The chain links TRBV28 to TRBJ1-5; 11 positions match TRBD1. This CDR3 has 16 residues. Trimming cost V 8 bases and J 5 bases; bases outside gene matches: 11. Germline lookup yields CDR1 MDHEN and CDR2 SYDVKM. The CDR3 bases are TGTGCCAGCCACGGCGGGACAGGGGGACCGGATCAGCCCCAGCATTTT. Translation gives CASHGGTGGPDQPQHF.

The chain combines TRBV9 with TRBJ2-2, with D perhaps matching TRBD1 (5 bases). Trimming pared 3 bases from V and 1 base from J, leaving 10 bases between. The CDR3 covers 15 residues. Germline assignment: CDR1 SGDLS and CDR2 YYNGEE. The CDR3 coding sequence is TGTGCCAGCAGCGAAAGACAGCGGAACACCGGGGAGCTGTTTTTT. It is translated as CASSERQRNTGELFF.

The chain recombines TRBV5-1 with TRBJ1-2; 7 bases are shared with TRBD1. CDR3 length equals 15 residues. V was pared by 6 bases and J by 5 bases, with 13 bases of the junction left unmatched. From germline, CDR1 is SGHRS and CDR2 YFSETQ. As DNA, the CDR3 is TGCGCCAGCACCCGGGACAGCAGCCCGGGTTATGGCTACACCTTC. As protein: CASTRDSSPGYGYTF.

The chain has TRBV6-5 and TRBJ2-2, with D possibly being TRBD1 (6 bases). The V and J ends lost 6 bases and 1 base respectively, with 12 bases between them. This CDR3 region has 15 residues. Germline values: CDR1 MNHEY, CDR2 SVGAGI. The CDR3 protein is CASSSGDVNTGELFF. CDR3 bases: TGTGCCAGCAGCTCAGGGGACGTGAACACCGGGGAGCTGTTTTTT.

V is TRBV19 and J is TRBJ1-3; tentative D call: TRBD1 (5 bases). V was trimmed by 2 bases and J by 0 bases, leaving 8 bases between them. The CDR3 extends over 15 amino acids. Germline V lookup: CDR1 LNHDA, CDR2 SQIVND (reference sequence). CDR3 residues: CASSIRDYSGNTIYF. Written as DNA, the CDR3 is TGTGCCAGTAGTATAAGGGACTACTCTGGAAACACCATATATTTT. Supplemented by reference TRBV19 and TRBJ1-3, the full variable domain reads DGGITQSPKYLFRKEGQNVTLSCEQNLNHDAMYWYRQDPGQGLRLIYYSQIVNDFQKGDIAEGYSVSREKKESFPLTVTSAQKNPTAFYLCASSIRDYSGNTIYFGEGSWLTVV.

The chain has TRBV10-3 and TRBJ2-3; D might be TRBD1 (6 bases). Germline CDR1 and CDR2: ENHRY and SYGVKD. The CDR3 consists of 15 residues. V lost 4 bases and J lost 2, with 13 bases in between. CDR3 DNA: TGTGCCATCAGTGCAAACAGGGTTTACACAGATACGCAGTATTTT. It is translated as CAISANRVYTDTQYF.

The chain combines TRBV25-1 with TRBJ1-2; D is perhaps TRBD1 (5 bases). This CDR3 has 14 amino acids. V was trimmed by 3 bases and J by 2 bases, leaving 10 bases between them. Germline CDR1 and CDR2: MGHDK and SYGVNS. CDR3 nucleotide sequence: TGTGCCAGCAGTGATAGGACATTGAACTATGGCTACACCTTC. This gives the protein CASSDRTLNYGYTF.

CDR3 DNA: TGTGCCAGCAGCCTCAGCGGGACAGGGGTTGAAAAACTGTTTTTT. It specifies CASSLSGTGVEKLFF. The rearrangement links TRBV3-1 (or the pseudogene TRBV3-2) to TRBJ1-4; 10 bases map to TRBD1. J lost 7 bases, V lost 4 bases, and 6 bases had no gene match. The CDR3 is 15 amino acids. Germline V CDR1 and CDR2: LGHDT, YNNKEL (reference sequence).

The chain combines TRBV3-1 (or the pseudogene TRBV3-2) with TRBJ1-5; D perhaps matches TRBD1 (5 bases). The CDR3 sequence is 14 residues long. Trimming removed 4 bases at V and 7 bases at J, with 14 bases between. The germline gives CDR1 LGHDT, CDR2 YNNKEL (reference sequence). The CDR3 coding sequence is TGTGCCAGCAGCCTTACGGGGGGTGCCCAGCCCCAGCATTTT. Its translation is CASSLTGGAQPQHF.

The chain is built from TRBV4-1 and TRBJ2-5; TRBD2 agrees at 8 bases. Germline CDR1 reads MGHRA; CDR2 reads YSYEKL. V shed 4 bases, J shed 4 bases, and the junction held 5 bases outside the gene matches. This CDR3 is 14 amino acids long. CDR3 nucleotide sequence: TGCGCCAGCAGCCCCGGGGGGGCCGGAGAGACCCAGTACTTC. Its protein is CASSPGGAGETQYF.